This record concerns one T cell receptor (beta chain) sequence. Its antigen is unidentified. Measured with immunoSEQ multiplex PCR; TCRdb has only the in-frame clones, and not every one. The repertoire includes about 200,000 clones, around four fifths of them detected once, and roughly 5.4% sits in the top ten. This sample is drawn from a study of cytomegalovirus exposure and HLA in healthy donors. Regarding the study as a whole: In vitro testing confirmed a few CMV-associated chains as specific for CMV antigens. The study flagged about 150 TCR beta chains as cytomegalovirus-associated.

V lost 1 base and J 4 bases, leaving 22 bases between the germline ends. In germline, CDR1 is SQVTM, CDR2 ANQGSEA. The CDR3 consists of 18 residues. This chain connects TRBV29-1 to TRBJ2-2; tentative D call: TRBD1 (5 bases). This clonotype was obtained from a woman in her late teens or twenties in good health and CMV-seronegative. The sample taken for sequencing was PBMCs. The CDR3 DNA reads TGCAGCGTTGAAGCAGGTCTTCTAGGGGCGTCGGGCACCGGGGAGCTGTTTTTT. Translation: CSVEAGLLGASGTGELFF.